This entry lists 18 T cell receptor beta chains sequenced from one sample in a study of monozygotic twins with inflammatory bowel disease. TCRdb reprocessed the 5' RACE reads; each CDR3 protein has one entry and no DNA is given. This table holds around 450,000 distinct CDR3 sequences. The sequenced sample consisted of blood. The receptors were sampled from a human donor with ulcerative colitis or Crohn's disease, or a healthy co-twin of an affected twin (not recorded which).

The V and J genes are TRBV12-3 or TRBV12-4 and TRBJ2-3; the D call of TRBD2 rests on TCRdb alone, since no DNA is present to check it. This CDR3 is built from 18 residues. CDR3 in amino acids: CASSPARGSGAYKDTQYF.

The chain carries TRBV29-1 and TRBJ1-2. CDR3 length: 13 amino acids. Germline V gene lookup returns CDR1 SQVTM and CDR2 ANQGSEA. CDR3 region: CSVEWGTNYGYTF.

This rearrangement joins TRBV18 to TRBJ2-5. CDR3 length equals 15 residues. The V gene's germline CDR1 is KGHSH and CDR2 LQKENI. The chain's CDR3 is CASRTGAILQETQYF.

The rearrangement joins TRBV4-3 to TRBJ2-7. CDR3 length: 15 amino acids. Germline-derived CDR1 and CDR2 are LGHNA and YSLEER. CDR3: CASSQSLGFTYEQYF.

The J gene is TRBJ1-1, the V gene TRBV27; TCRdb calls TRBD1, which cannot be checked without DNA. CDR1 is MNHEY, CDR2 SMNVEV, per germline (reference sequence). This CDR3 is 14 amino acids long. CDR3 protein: CASSSDRAFLEAFF.

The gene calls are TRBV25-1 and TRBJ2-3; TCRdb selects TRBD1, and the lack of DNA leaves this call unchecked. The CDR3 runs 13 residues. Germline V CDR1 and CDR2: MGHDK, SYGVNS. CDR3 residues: CASSFAGADTQYF.

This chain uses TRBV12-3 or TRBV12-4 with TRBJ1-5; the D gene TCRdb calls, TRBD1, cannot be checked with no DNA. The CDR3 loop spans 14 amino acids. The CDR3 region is CASTPDRQNQPQHF.

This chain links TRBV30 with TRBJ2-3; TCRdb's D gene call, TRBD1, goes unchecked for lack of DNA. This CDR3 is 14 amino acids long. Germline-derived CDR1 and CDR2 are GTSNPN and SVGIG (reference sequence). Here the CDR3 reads CAWSKTGWMDTQYF.

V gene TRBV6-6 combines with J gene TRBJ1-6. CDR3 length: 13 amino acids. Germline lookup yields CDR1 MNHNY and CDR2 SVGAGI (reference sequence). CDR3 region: CASCQTGNSPLHF.

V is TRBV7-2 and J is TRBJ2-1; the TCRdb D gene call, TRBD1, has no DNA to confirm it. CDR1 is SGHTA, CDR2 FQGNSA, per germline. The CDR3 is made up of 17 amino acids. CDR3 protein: CASSKNIRASSYNEQFF.

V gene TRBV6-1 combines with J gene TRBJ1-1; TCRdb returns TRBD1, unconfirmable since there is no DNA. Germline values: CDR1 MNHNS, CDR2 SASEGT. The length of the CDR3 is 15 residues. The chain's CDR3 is CASSEAGGQATVAFF.

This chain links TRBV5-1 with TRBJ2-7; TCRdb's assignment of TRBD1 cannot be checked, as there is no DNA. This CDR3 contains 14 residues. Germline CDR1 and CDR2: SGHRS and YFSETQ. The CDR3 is CASSGGTGPYEQYF.

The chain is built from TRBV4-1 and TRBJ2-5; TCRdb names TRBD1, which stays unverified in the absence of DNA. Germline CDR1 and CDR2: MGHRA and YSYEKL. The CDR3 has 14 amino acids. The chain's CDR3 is CASSRMGGQETQYF.

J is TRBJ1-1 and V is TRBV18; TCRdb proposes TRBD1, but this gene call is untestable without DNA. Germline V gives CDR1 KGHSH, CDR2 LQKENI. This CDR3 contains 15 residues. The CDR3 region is CASSPPRGPNTEAFF. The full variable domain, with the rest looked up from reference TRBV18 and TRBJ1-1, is NAGVMQNPRHLVRRRGQEARLRCSPMKGHSHVYWYRQLPEEGLKFMVYLQKENIIDESGMPKERFSAEFPKEGPSILRIQQVVRGDSAAYFCASSPPRGPNTEAFFGQGTRLTVV.

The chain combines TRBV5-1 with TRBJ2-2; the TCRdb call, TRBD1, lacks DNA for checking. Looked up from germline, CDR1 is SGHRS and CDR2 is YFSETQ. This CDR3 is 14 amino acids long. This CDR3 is CASSFGGNTGELFF.

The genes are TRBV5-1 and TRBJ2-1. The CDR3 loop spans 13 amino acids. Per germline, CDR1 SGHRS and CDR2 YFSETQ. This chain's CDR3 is CASSLAASVEQFF.

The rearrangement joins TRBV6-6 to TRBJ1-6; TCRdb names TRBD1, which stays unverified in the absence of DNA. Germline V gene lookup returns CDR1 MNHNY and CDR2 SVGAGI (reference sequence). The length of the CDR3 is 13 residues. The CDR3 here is CACWGQLNSPLHF.

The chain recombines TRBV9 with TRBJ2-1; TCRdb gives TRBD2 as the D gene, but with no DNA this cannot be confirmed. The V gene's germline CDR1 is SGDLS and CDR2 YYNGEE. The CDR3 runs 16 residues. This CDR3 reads CASSVSGTSGGNEQFF.